This is a list of T cell receptor beta chains from one sample in a study of blood T cell repertoires in COVID-19. Generated by immunoSEQ multiplex PCR, the TCRdb table keeps only in-frame clones and is missing some. The table lists 150,000 or so clones, 80% of them singletons. The source material was peripheral blood. The source is a man in his sixties with acute or convalescent COVID-19. Both conserved end residues are part of each CDR3. Fields, in order: clone size, V gene, J gene, D gene, CDR3 protein, CDR3 DNA. A D gene is named only where the DNA matches it firmly. The size of a clone is reported for some rows only, either as once, few or many, or as a class for expanded clones.

-	TRBV28	TRBJ1-4	TRBD1	CASSRGGQGTEKLFF	TGTGCCAGCAGCCGAGGGGGACAGGGAACTGAAAAACTGTTTTTT
-	TRBV7-9	TRBJ1-1	TRBD1	CASSVIPSTGVNTEAFF	TGTGCCAGCAGCGTAATCCCCTCGACAGGGGTGAACACTGAAGCTTTCTTT
-	TRBV7-2	TRBJ2-7	-	CASSLGRGNLYEQYF	TGTGCCAGCAGCTTAGGGAGGGGAAATCTCTACGAGCAGTACTTC
-	TRBV9	TRBJ2-1	TRBD1	CASSVSGTGSYNEQFF	TGTGCCAGCAGCGTATCCGGGACAGGCTCCTACAATGAGCAGTTCTTC
-	TRBV29-1	TRBJ1-1	-	CSVVPATVNTEAFF	TGCAGCGTTGTCCCCGCTACAGTGAACACTGAAGCTTTCTTT
-	TRBV6-5	TRBJ1-1	TRBD1	CASRGTGVTEAFF	TGTGCCAGCAGAGGGACAGGGGTGACTGAAGCTTTCTTT
-	TRBV5-4	TRBJ2-5	-	CASSLAQGFQETQYF	TGTGCCAGCAGCTTGGCCCAGGGTTTCCAAGAGACCCAGTACTTC
-	TRBV5-6	TRBJ1-1	TRBD1	CASRRPGQGNTEAFF	TGTGCCAGCAGGCGGCCGGGACAGGGTAACACTGAAGCTTTCTTT
once	TRBV5-5	TRBJ2-7	-	CASSLEGIIDEQYF	TGTGCCAGCAGCTTGGAGGGGATTATCGACGAGCAGTACTTC
-	TRBV7-2	TRBJ2-2	-	CASSPQLVTGELFF	TGTGCCAGCAGCCCTCAACTAGTTACCGGGGAGCTGTTTTTT
once	TRBV15	TRBJ2-3	TRBD2	CATSTREGLVLADTQYF	TGTGCCACCAGCACCAGAGAGGGACTAGTTCTCGCAGATACGCAGTATTTT
-	TRBV5-1	TRBJ2-2	TRBD2	CASSEQVTGLAGAGELFF	TGCGCCAGCAGCGAACAAGTAACGGGGCTAGCGGGAGCCGGGGAGCTGTTTTTT
-	TRBV28	TRBJ1-2	-	CASSSRRGQRGYGYTF	TGTGCCAGCAGTTCCCGCCGAGGGCAGAGAGGCTATGGCTACACCTTC
-	TRBV9	TRBJ1-2	-	CASSVSQGNYGYTF	TGTGCCAGCAGCGTTAGTCAGGGGAACTATGGCTACACCTTC
-	TRBV6-5	TRBJ1-3	-	CASSYAGPAGNTIYF	TGTGCCAGCAGTTACGCGGGCCCCGCAGGAAACACCATATATTTT
-	TRBV6-5	TRBJ1-1	TRBD1	CASSRGGQGVTEAFF	TGTGCCAGCAGCCGTGGGGGACAGGGGGTAACTGAAGCTTTCTTT
-	TRBV9	TRBJ2-3	TRBD1	CASSVVGTGTDTQYF	TGTGCCAGCAGCGTAGTCGGGACAGGGACAGATACGCAGTATTTT
-	TRBV3-1/TRBV3-2	TRBJ2-1	-	CASSSNSLEQFF	TGTGCCAGCAGCTCCAATAGCCTCGAGCAGTTCTTC
-	TRBV19	TRBJ2-7	TRBD1	CASSMTGQRFSSYEQYF	TGTGCCAGTAGTATGACGGGACAGCGATTCTCATCCTACGAGCAGTACTTC
-	TRBV5-5	TRBJ1-3	-	CASSDLRARTGNTIYF	TGTGCCAGCAGCGATCTCAGGGCCCGGACCGGAAACACCATATATTTT
-	TRBV11-2	TRBJ1-2	TRBD1	CASSSGTGDYGYTF	TGTGCCAGCAGCTCTGGGACAGGGGACTATGGCTACACCTTC
-	TRBV7-9	TRBJ1-2	-	CASSAVEGPANYGYTF	TGTGCCAGCAGCGCAGTGGAGGGGCCAGCTAACTATGGCTACACCTTC
once	TRBV7-3	TRBJ2-3	-	CASSFQGPTDTQYF	TGTGCCAGCAGCTTCCAGGGTCCCACAGATACGCAGTATTTT
-	TRBV5-1	TRBJ2-6	-	CASSWPGSGANVLTF	TGCGCCAGCAGCTGGCCGGGCTCTGGGGCCAACGTCCTGACTTTC
-	TRBV30	TRBJ1-5	-	CAWSETGDQPQHF	TGTGCCTGGAGTGAGACAGGTGACCAGCCCCAGCATTTT
-	TRBV6-4	TRBJ2-1	TRBD2	CASSDSAGTNEQFF	TGTGCCAGCAGTGACTCAGCGGGAACCAATGAGCAGTTCTTC
few	TRBV28	TRBJ1-1	TRBD1	CASSPPTGAVHAEAFF	TGTGCCAGCAGTCCGCCGACAGGGGCTGTTCACGCTGAAGCTTTCTTT
-	TRBV10-3	TRBJ2-2	TRBD2	CAISAREDTGELFF	TGTGCCATCAGTGCCCGGGAGGACACCGGGGAGCTGTTTTTT
-	TRBV7-7	TRBJ2-3	-	CASSLRRTDTQYF	TGTGCCAGCAGCTTACGGAGGACAGATACGCAGTATTTT
-	TRBV6-4	TRBJ1-2	-	CARSEGGPGDYGYTF	TGTGCCAGGTCCGAGGGGGGGCCGGGGGACTATGGCTACACCTTC
-	TRBV7-2	TRBJ2-2	-	CASSQAPGGRGTGELFF	TGTGCCAGCAGCCAGGCCCCGGGGGGCCGGGGCACCGGGGAGCTGTTTTTT
-	TRBV2	TRBJ1-2	TRBD1	CASREHAGTVYGYTF	TGTGCCAGCAGGGAGCACGCAGGGACAGTCTATGGCTACACCTTC
-	TRBV11-2	TRBJ2-3	TRBD2	CASSLELAGVTDTQYF	TGTGCCAGCAGCTTAGAACTAGCGGGGGTCACAGATACGCAGTATTTT
-	TRBV7-3	TRBJ1-2	-	CASSWQGEKSNYGYTF	TGTGCCAGCAGCTGGCAAGGGGAAAAATCTAACTATGGCTACACCTTC
-	TRBV12-2	TRBJ1-1	-	CASRTAGPNTEAFF	TGTGCAAGTCGCACAGCGGGGCCGAACACTGAAGCTTTCTTT
few	TRBV27	TRBJ1-4	-	CASSWGPFEKLFF	TGTGCCAGCTCCTGGGGGCCCTTTGAAAAACTGTTTTTT
-	TRBV6-5	TRBJ2-7	TRBD2	CASSFATGGSYEQYF	TGTGCCAGCAGCTTCGCGACGGGGGGTTCCTACGAGCAGTACTTC
-	TRBV7-2	TRBJ2-3	TRBD1	CASSWRQGEDTQYF	TGTGCCAGCAGCTGGAGACAGGGGGAAGATACGCAGTATTTT
-	TRBV5-6	TRBJ2-7	TRBD1	CASSPQGARVPGLYF	TGTGCCAGCAGCCCACAGGGGGCGAGAGTCCCCGGACTGTACTTC
once	TRBV20-1	TRBJ2-1	TRBD2	CSAIELAGRTYNEQFF	TGCAGTGCTATTGAGCTAGCGGGGCGCACCTACAATGAGCAGTTCTTC
-	TRBV24-1	TRBJ1-2	TRBD1	CATSDSGQGNYGYTF	TGTGCCACCAGTGATTCGGGACAGGGGAACTATGGCTACACCTTC
once	TRBV2	TRBJ2-3	TRBD2	CASSRLAGGPPTQYF	TGTGCCAGCAGTCGACTAGCGGGGGGGCCCCCCACGCAGTATTTT
-	TRBV11-3	TRBJ2-7	-	CASSVDSSYEQYF	TGTGCCAGCAGCGTGGACAGCTCCTACGAGCAGTACTTC
-	TRBV24-1	TRBJ2-3	-	CATPSGDISTDTQYF	TGTGCCACCCCCAGCGGGGACATTAGCACAGATACGCAGTATTTT
-	TRBV9	TRBJ2-7	-	CASSETQGGEQYF	TGTGCCAGCAGCGAGACCCAGGGAGGCGAGCAGTACTTC
-	TRBV5-1	TRBJ1-4	TRBD1	CASSTERQGEEKLFF	TGCGCCAGCAGCACGGAACGACAGGGGGAGGAAAAACTGTTTTTT
-	TRBV19	TRBJ2-2	-	CASSDRPPPNTGELFF	TGTGCCAGTTCCGACAGGCCTCCGCCGAACACCGGGGAGCTGTTTTTT
-	TRBV12-3/TRBV12-4	TRBJ2-3	-	CASSSAPNTQYF	TGTGCCAGCAGTTCAGCTCCCAATACGCAGTATTTT
-	TRBV15	TRBJ2-3	TRBD2	CATSRGAGGADTQYF	TGTGCCACCAGCAGAGGAGCGGGAGGCGCAGATACGCAGTATTTT
-	TRBV19	TRBJ1-1	-	CASSISEGITEAFF	TGTGCCAGTAGTATATCCGAGGGAATAACTGAAGCTTTCTTT
once	TRBV5-1	TRBJ2-5	TRBD2	CASTSGRVAGIETQYF	TGCGCCAGCACCTCAGGGAGGGTAGCGGGGATAGAGACCCAGTACTTC
-	TRBV5-6	TRBJ1-4	TRBD1	CASSLQGAGEKLFF	TGTGCCAGCAGCCTGCAGGGGGCTGGCGAAAAACTGTTTTTT
-	TRBV2	TRBJ1-6	-	CASSESGQRSYNSPLHF	TGTGCCAGCAGTGAAAGTGGACAGCGCTCCTATAATTCACCCCTCCACTTT
many	TRBV7-7	TRBJ2-2	TRBD2	CASSLGLAGGTGELFF	TGTGCTAGCAGCTTAGGACTAGCGGGAGGTACCGGGGAGCTGTTTTTT
-	TRBV4-3	TRBJ2-1	TRBD2	CASSPRGVGVDEQFF	TGCGCCAGCAGCCCGCGGGGGGTAGGGGTGGATGAGCAGTTCTTC
-	TRBV28	TRBJ2-3	TRBD2	CASSLVRLAGTDTQYF	TGTGCCAGCAGTTTGGTTAGGTTAGCGGGAACAGATACGCAGTATTTT
once	TRBV9	TRBJ1-1	TRBD1	CASSVDFGDRANTEAFF	TGTGCCAGCAGCGTCGATTTCGGGGACAGGGCTAACACTGAAGCTTTCTTT
-	TRBV9	TRBJ1-3	-	CASSVEGMAGNTIYF	TGTGCCAGCAGCGTAGAGGGGATGGCTGGAAACACCATATATTTT
-	TRBV6-2/TRBV6-3	TRBJ2-1	TRBD2	CASSGAGENLRNEQFF	TGTGCCAGCAGTGGGGCGGGAGAGAACCTCCGCAATGAGCAGTTCTTC